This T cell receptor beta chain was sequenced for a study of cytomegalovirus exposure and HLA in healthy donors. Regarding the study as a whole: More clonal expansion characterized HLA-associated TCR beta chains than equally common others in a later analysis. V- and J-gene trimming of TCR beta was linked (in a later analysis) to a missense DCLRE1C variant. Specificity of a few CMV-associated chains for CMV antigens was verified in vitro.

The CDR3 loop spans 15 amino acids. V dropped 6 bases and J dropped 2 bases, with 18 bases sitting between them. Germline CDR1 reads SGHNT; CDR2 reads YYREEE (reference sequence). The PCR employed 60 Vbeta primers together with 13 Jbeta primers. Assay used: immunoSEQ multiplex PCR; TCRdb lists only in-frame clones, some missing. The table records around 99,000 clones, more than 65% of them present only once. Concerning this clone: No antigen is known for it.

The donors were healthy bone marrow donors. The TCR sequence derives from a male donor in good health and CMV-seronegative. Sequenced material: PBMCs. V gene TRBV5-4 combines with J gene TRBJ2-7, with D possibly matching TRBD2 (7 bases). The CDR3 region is CASNEGGGGTYEQYF. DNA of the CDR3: TGTGCCAGCAACGAAGGAGGGGGGGGAACCTACGAGCAGTACTTC.